This T cell receptor beta chain came from a study of T cells in Graves' hyperthyroidism and ophthalmopathy. The CDR3 is 15 amino acids. The V gene's germline CDR1 is MDHEN and CDR2 SYDVKM. The V gene lost 2 bases and the J gene lost 8 bases, with 15 bases spanning the gap. General study results and limits: Patients with ophthalmopathy were separated from those with stable hyperthyroidism by a 13 V-J model.

This clonotype was detected only a few times. The antigen is unknown. Amplification of TCR beta CDR3 regions was performed using RNA transcripts as template. The TCR CDR3 first-round RT-PCR relied on the HTBI primer set. TCRdb used MiXCR to reprocess the multiplex PCR reads, holding one entry per CDR3 protein. The table records around 350,000 distinct CDR3 sequences, 12% to 15% of them present only once. This chain uses TRBV28 with TRBJ1-4, with a tentative D call TRBD1 (5 bases). This clonotype was sampled from a woman in her sixties or seventies with Graves' ophthalmopathy. Sequencing was carried out using blood. The CDR3 loop reads CASSLGAAGGEKLFF. The DNA of the CDR3 is TGTGCCAGCAGTTTAGGGGCCGCCGGCGGGGAAAAACTGTTTTTT.